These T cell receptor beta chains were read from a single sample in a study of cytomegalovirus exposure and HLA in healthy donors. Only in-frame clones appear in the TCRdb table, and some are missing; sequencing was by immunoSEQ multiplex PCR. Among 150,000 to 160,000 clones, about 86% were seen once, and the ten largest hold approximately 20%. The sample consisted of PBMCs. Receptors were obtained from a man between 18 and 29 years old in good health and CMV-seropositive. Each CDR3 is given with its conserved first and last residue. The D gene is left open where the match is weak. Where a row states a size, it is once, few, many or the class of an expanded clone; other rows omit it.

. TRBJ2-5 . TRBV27 CASSPQGKETQYF TGTGCCAGCAGTCCACAGGGTAAAGAGACCCAGTACTTC
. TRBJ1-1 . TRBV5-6 CATGLSNTEAFF TGTGCCACCGGACTGAGTAACACTGAAGCTTTCTTT
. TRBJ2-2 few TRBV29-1 CSVEDGSGTGELFF TGCAGCGTTGAAGATGGTAGCGGCACCGGGGAGCTGTTTTTT
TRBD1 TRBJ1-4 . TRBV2 CASSAGQGKLFF TGTGCCAGCAGTGCTGGACAGGGAAAACTGTTTTTT
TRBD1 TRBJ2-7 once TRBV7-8 CASSPRDSRLEQYF TGTGCCAGCAGCCCCCGGGACAGCCGGTTGGAGCAGTACTTC
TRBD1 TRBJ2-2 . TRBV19 CASQGTEADTGELFF TGTGCCAGTCAGGGGACAGAGGCCGACACCGGGGAGCTGTTTTTT
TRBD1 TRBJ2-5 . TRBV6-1 CASSLRDRGETQYF TGTGCCAGCAGTCTCCGGGACAGAGGGGAGACCCAGTACTTC
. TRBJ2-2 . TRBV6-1 CASSLGHRTGELFF TGTGCCAGCAGCCTCGGACACCGTACCGGGGAGCTGTTTTTT
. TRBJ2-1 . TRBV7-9 CASSTGGRTLNEQFF TGTGCCAGCAGCACGGGTGGGCGGACTCTCAATGAGCAGTTCTTC
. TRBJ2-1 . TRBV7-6 CASSLGQVNEQFF TGTGCCAGCAGCTTAGGACAAGTCAATGAGCAGTTCTTC